This T cell receptor (beta chain) was recovered during a study of response to subunit inactivated influenza vaccine. Study-wide results and caveats: Authors proposed each seasonal influenza vaccination draws in few new T cells.

Of note for this clonotype: What it binds is unknown.

TCRdb itself ran the RT-PCR reads through MiXCR, one entry per CDR3 protein. The sample records 600,000 to 850,000 distinct CDR3 sequences, about 14% being singletons. This TCR was sampled from a middle-aged man who received an inactivated influenza vaccine. The material was PBMCs from blood, obtained around 14 days before vaccination.

The CDR3 spells CASRPRQTNTGELFF. The CDR3 DNA reads TGTGCCAGCAGACCCCGACAAACGAACACCGGGGAGCTGTTTTTT. The rearrangement joins TRBV12-3 or TRBV12-4 to TRBJ2-2; D is unclear. V was trimmed by 6 bases and J by 0 bases, leaving 11 bases between them. This CDR3 comprises 15 residues.